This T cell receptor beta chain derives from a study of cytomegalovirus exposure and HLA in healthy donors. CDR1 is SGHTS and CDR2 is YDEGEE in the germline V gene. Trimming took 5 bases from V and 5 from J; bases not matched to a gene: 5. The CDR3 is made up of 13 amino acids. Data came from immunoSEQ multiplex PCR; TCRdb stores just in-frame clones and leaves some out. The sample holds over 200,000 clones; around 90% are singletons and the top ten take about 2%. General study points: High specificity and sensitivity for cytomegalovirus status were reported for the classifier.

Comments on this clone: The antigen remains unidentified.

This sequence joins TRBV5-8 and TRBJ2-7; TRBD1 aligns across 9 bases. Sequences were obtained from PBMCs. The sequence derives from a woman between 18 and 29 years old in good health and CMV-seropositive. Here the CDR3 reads CASRRTGVNEQYF. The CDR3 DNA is TGTGCCAGCAGGAGGACAGGGGTCAACGAGCAGTACTTC.